This TCR beta chain appears in the sequencing data of a study of neoadjuvant anti-PD-1 for oral cavity cancer. The J segment lost 8 bases and the V segment lost 0 bases, leaving 4 bases of the junction unmatched. The germline CDR1 and CDR2 sequences are MNHEY and SVGAGI. CDR3 size: 14 residues. The time point here: after neoadjuvant nivolumab, at surgical resection. Patients had newly diagnosed, untreated stage II-IVA oral cavity squamous cell carcinoma. Six replicates per PBMC sample, mostly from roughly 490 ng of genomic DNA. The data were produced by immunoSEQ multiplex PCR, yet TCRdb's version contains in-frame clones alone and is incomplete. Of tens of thousands of clones listed, 80% to 90% are singletons.

The rearrangement joins TRBV6-5 to TRBJ1-2, with 9 bases identical to TRBD1. The specimen comprised PBMCs, sampled after nivolumab (anti-PD-1) treatment. The TCR sequence derives from a person aged 35-79 years with oral cavity squamous cell carcinoma. CDR3 bases: TGTGCCAGCAGTTACTCGGGACAGGGCACCGGCTACACCTTC. This codes for CASSYSGQGTGYTF.